Below, 25 T cell receptor beta chains from the same sample are listed, as sequenced in a study of T-cell reconstitution after alpha-beta-depleted transplantation in children listed by TCRdb under 2016. Libraries came from PCR. These reads were obtained on an Illumina HiSeq 2500. To normalize quantification of the TCRbeta repertoire, the TCR libraries were built with molecular barcoding that relied on unique molecular identifiers. TCRdb reprocessing: public reads trimmed at Q25 with fastp, clones called with MiXCR, in-frame beta chains kept. Identical CDR3 protein sequences are pooled into one entry, listed with their most common genes and DNA. The sample data list about 300,000 distinct CDR3 sequences, and around 9.1% of these were observed just once. The ten biggest clones cover around 7.5% of the sample. This sample's treatment or condition label indicates: allogeneic hematopoietic cell transplantation with graft depleted of TCRalphabeta T cells and CD19 B cells.

Sequencing used PBMCs, obtained before TCRalphabeta/CD19-depleted stem cell transplant. The receptors shown here come from a boy under two years old with acute myeloid leukemia, due to receive a stem cell transplant.

This clonotype appeared many times. The rearrangement uses TRBV7-8 and TRBJ2-7, with D possibly TRBD1 on 6 matching bases. CDR3 length: 14 residues. Germline V gene sequence: CDR1 SGHVS, CDR2 FQNEAQ. Trimming pared 4 bases from V and 1 base from J, leaving 11 bases between. CDR3 residues: CASSYPGQSYEQYF. The CDR3, as DNA: TGTGCCAGCAGCTACCCCGGACAGTCCTACGAGCAGTACTTC.

The chain uses TRBV29-1 and TRBJ2-1, with D perhaps matching TRBD2 (5 bases). CDR3 length: 9 amino acids. Trimming cost V 8 bases and J 10 bases, with 9 bases left between them. From germline, CDR1 is SQVTM and CDR2 ANQGSEA. This CDR3 is CSTPGEQFF. Here the CDR3 DNA reads TGCAGCACTCCGGGGGAGCAGTTCTTC.

This clonotype occurred a few times. The gene calls are TRBV24-1 and TRBJ2-5; 7 bases fit TRBD2. The CDR3 loop spans 14 amino acids. V gave up 6 bases and J gave up 2 bases; unmatched junction bases: 5. Germline V lookup: CDR1 KGHDR, CDR2 SFDVKD. The CDR3 loop is CATSSAGAQETQYF. CDR3 in DNA: TGTGCCACCAGTTCGGCGGGAGCTCAAGAGACCCAGTACTTC.

In this sample, this clonotype turned up many times. V is TRBV18 and J is TRBJ2-7, with D hard to call. Germline V gene lookup returns CDR1 KGHSH and CDR2 LQKENI. The V end was cut by 2 bases, the J end by 1 base, with 12 bases between. The CDR3 runs 15 residues. CDR3 region: CASSPGRSPSYEQYF. DNA for the CDR3: TGTGCCAGCTCACCAGGCAGGTCCCCTTCCTACGAGCAGTACTTC.

This clonotype was seen ten or more times. The J gene is TRBJ2-3, the V gene TRBV28; 11 nucleotides line up with TRBD2. The CDR3 is 17 residues long. CDR1 and CDR2 (germline): MDHEN, SYDVKM. V was pared by 2 bases and J by 2 bases, with 6 bases of the junction left unmatched. The CDR3 reads CASSLELAGVFTDTQYF. The CDR3 DNA follows: TGTGCCAGCAGTTTAGAACTAGCGGGGGTATTCACAGATACGCAGTATTTT.

This rearrangement joins TRBV9 to TRBJ1-2; D is ambiguous. V was trimmed by 0 bases and J by 8 bases, leaving 11 bases between them. Germline V gives CDR1 SGDLS, CDR2 YYNGEE. The length of the CDR3 is 13 residues. CDR3 protein: CASSVVNTGGYTF. CDR3 coding DNA: TGTGCCAGCAGCGTAGTTAACACCGGGGGCTACACCTTC.

This clonotype was counted ten times or more. The chain joins TRBV5-6 to TRBJ2-7; 9 bases line up with TRBD1. Germline V gene sequence: CDR1 SGHDT, CDR2 YYEEEE. Losses at the gene ends were 2 bases for V and 6 bases for J; bases not matched to a gene: 9. CDR3 length equals 15 residues. This CDR3 is CASSFLTGTGFEQYF. The CDR3 DNA sequence: TGTGCCAGCAGCTTCCTTACCGGGACAGGGTTCGAGCAGTACTTC.

In this sample, this clonotype turned up a few times. The chain has TRBV19 and TRBJ2-7; maybe TRBD1 (6 bases). The V end was cut by 9 bases, the J end by 0 bases, with 21 bases between. The CDR3 length is 16 residues. CDR1 LNHDA and CDR2 SQIVND come from the germline V gene (reference sequence). CDR3 loop: CASRNPGHLISYEQYF. In DNA form, the CDR3 reads TGTGCCAGCCGTAACCCGGGACATCTTATCTCCTACGAGCAGTACTTC.

This clonotype appeared many times. The chain joins TRBV4-3 to TRBJ2-1, with 7 bases lining up with TRBD2. The V segment lost 3 bases and the J segment 5 bases; nucleotides outside the gene matches: 10. CDR1 is LGHNA and CDR2 is YSLEER in the germline V gene. The CDR3 covers 16 residues. CDR3 amino acids: CASSQFMSGNHNEQFF. As DNA, the CDR3 is TGCGCCAGCAGCCAGTTCATGAGCGGGAACCACAATGAGCAGTTCTTC.

J is TRBJ2-6 and V is TRBV6-1, with D possibly matching TRBD1 (5 bases). Trimming removed 6 bases from V and 2 bases from J, with 11 bases in between. This CDR3 has 15 amino acids. Germline V gives CDR1 MNHNS, CDR2 SASEGT. In DNA, the CDR3 is TGTGCCAGCAGGCCACAGGCCCCTGGGGCCAACGTCCTGACTTTC. Its protein is CASRPQAPGANVLTF.

This clonotype showed up many times. This rearrangement joins TRBV6-5 to TRBJ2-1; 7 positions match TRBD1. CDR3 size: 14 residues. CDR1 is MNHEY and CDR2 is SVGAGI in the germline V gene. Unmatched junction bases numbered 9, after V lost 4 bases and J lost 9 bases. This CDR3 reads CASSSNGRGTEQFF. As DNA, the CDR3 is TGTGCCAGCAGTTCGAATGGCAGGGGGACTGAGCAGTTCTTC.

This clonotype was seen many times. The chain employs TRBV12-3 or TRBV12-4 and TRBJ2-7; possibly TRBD1 for D (5 bases). The germline V and J ends were trimmed by 6 bases and 3 bases, with 12 bases remaining between them. The CDR3 loop spans 13 amino acids. The CDR3: CASRKDRNYEQYF. CDR3 sequence (DNA): TGTGCCAGCAGGAAAGACAGAAACTACGAGCAGTACTTC.

At least ten counts were recorded for this clonotype. The chain has TRBV7-2 and TRBJ2-2; D possibly matches TRBD1 or TRBD2 (6 bases each). V was shortened by 2 bases and J by 6 bases, with 13 bases between the two germline ends. Germline lookup yields CDR1 SGHTA and CDR2 FQGNSA. CDR3 size: 15 residues. DNA for the CDR3: TGTGCCAGCAGCTTAATCGTTAGGGGGGCCGGGGAGCTGTTTTTT. It yields the protein CASSLIVRGAGELFF.

In this sample, this clonotype turned up many times. The chain employs TRBV12-3 or TRBV12-4 and TRBJ1-2; TRBD1 is a possible D gene (5 bases). Trimming took 1 base from V and 6 from J, leaving 6 bases between them. CDR3 length: 12 residues. This chain's CDR3 is CASSLDRNGYTF. CDR3 sequence (DNA): TGTGCCAGCAGTTTAGACAGGAATGGCTACACCTTC.

This clonotype was counted many times. This chain connects TRBV4-3 to TRBJ2-7; D tentatively reads TRBD1 or TRBD2 (5 bases each). V dropped 0 bases and J dropped 2 bases, with 14 bases sitting between them. The CDR3 extends over 16 amino acids. Germline V gene data show CDR1 as LGHNA and CDR2 as YSLEER. The CDR3 is CASSQDFPGRPYEQYF. Written as DNA, the CDR3 is TGCGCCAGCAGCCAAGATTTCCCGGGACGTCCCTACGAGCAGTACTTC.

In its sample, this clonotype was seen many times. The V call is TRBV11-3, the J call TRBJ2-2; possibly TRBD2 for D (6 bases). CDR3 length equals 15 residues. Trimming pared 1 base from V and 5 bases from J, leaving 11 bases between. Germline V gene sequence: CDR1 SGHNT, CDR2 YENEEA. The CDR3 spells CASSLGGGITGELFF. The CDR3 DNA follows: TGTGCCAGCAGCTTAGGAGGAGGGATTACCGGGGAGCTGTTTTTT.

This clonotype was seen many times. The chain employs TRBV12-3 or TRBV12-4 and TRBJ2-3; D perhaps matches TRBD2 (5 bases). V lost 5 bases, J lost 6 bases, and 15 bases lay in between. The CDR3 is made up of 14 amino acids. The CDR3 loop reads CASSRTRGTDTQYF. The CDR3 coding sequence is TGTGCCAGCAGTCGGACTCGGGGTACGGATACGCAGTATTTT.

This clonotype appeared many times. V is TRBV12-3 or TRBV12-4 and J is TRBJ2-1; no clear D gene. The CDR3 runs 13 residues. V lost 4 bases and J 7 bases, leaving 11 bases between the germline ends. The CDR3 bases are TGTGCCAGCAGTTCACTGGGTACGAATGAGCAGTTCTTC. This encodes CASSSLGTNEQFF.

Many counts were recorded for this clonotype. The chain couples TRBV12-3 or TRBV12-4 to TRBJ1-1, with 7 bases that match TRBD1. With 6 bases clipped from V and 4 bases from J, the junction kept 8 bases outside the gene matches. The CDR3 spans 14 residues. CDR3 protein: CASRPRTGGTEAFF. Written as DNA, the CDR3 is TGTGCCAGCAGACCCCGGACAGGCGGCACTGAAGCTTTCTTT.

This clonotype was counted ten times or more. The chain carries TRBV7-8 and TRBJ2-5; no firm D call. The CDR3 has 13 residues. CDR1 SGHVS and CDR2 FQNEAQ come from the germline V gene. Deletions cut 1 base from V and 3 bases from J, with 6 bases between. Here the CDR3 reads CASSLGSKETQYF. The CDR3 nucleotides read TGTGCCAGCAGCTTAGGTTCAAAAGAGACCCAGTACTTC.

This clonotype was observed many times. The chain employs TRBV5-1 and TRBJ2-4; TRBD1 aligns across 7 bases. Germline V CDR1 and CDR2: SGHRS, YFSETQ. After removal of 3 bases from V and 0 bases from J, the junction contained 9 bases not matched to a gene. CDR3 length: 17 residues. The CDR3 coding sequence is TGCGCCAGCAGCTCGGAATTACAGGGGACAGCCAAAAACATTCAGTACTTC. Amino acid sequence: CASSSELQGTAKNIQYF.

Concerning this clonotype: This could be a read error, since a much larger clone is one nucleotide away. The chain employs TRBV7-2 and TRBJ2-5; TRBD1 might be the D (6 bases). The CDR3 has 14 residues. Per the germline V gene, CDR1 is SGHTA and CDR2 is FQGNSA. V lost 3 bases and J lost 0, with 8 bases in between. The CDR3 spells CASSFWTDQETQYF. The CDR3 DNA is TGTGCCAGCAGCTTCTGGACAGACCAAGAGACCCAGTACTTC.

This clonotype was recorded many times. The chain links TRBV12-3 or TRBV12-4 to TRBJ2-3; D gene ambiguous. The CDR3 spans 15 residues. The germline V and J ends were trimmed by 3 bases and 0 bases, with 10 bases remaining between them. The CDR3 DNA reads as TGTGCCAGCAGTTTGGAAGTCCTGAGCACAGATACGCAGTATTTT. It codes for CASSLEVLSTDTQYF.

This clonotype was counted at least ten times. This chain connects TRBV28 to TRBJ2-2, with TRBD2 matching 10 bases. Trimming at V came to 3 bases and at J to 5 bases, leaving 6 bases not matched to a gene. The CDR3 spans 16 residues. Germline values: CDR1 MDHEN, CDR2 SYDVKM. CDR3 DNA: TGTGCCAGCAGTTTCCCTAGCGGGAGCTGGACCGGGGAGCTGTTTTTT. Translation gives CASSFPSGSWTGELFF.

Ten or more counts support this clonotype. V is TRBV28 and J is TRBJ2-4; D unclear. The CDR3 consists of 16 residues. CDR1 is MDHEN, CDR2 SYDVKM, per germline. Trimming pared 3 bases from V and 5 bases from J, leaving 17 bases between. The CDR3 nucleotides are TGTGCCAGCAGTTTTCCCCCCGGACGAGGAGAAAACATTCAGTACTTC. It yields the protein CASSFPPGRGENIQYF.